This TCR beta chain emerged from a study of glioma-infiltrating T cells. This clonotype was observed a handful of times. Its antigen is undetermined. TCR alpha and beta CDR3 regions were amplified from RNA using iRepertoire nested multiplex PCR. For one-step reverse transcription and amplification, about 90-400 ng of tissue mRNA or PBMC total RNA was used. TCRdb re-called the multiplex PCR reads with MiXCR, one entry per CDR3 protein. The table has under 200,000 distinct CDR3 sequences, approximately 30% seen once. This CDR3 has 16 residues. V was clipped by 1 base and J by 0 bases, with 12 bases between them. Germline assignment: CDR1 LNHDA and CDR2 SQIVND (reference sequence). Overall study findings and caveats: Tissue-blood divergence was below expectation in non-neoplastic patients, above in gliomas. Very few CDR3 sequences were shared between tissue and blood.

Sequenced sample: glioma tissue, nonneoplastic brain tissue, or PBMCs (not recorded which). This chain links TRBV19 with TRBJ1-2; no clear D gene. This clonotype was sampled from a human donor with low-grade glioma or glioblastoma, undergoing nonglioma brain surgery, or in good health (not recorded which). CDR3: CASSIAGRRTNYGYTF. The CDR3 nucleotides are TGTGCCAGTAGTATAGCGGGCCGACGGACTAACTATGGCTACACCTTC.